This T cell receptor (beta chain) was observed in a study of Tregs in tolerant kidney transplant recipients. Clones were sequenced by immunoSEQ multiplex PCR, and TCRdb holds only the in-frame ones, with some missing. In the table there are approximately 75,000 clones, 85% to 95% of which are singletons. The CDR3 loop spans 13 amino acids. Trimming removed 1 base from V and 3 bases from J, with 6 bases in between. The V gene's germline CDR1 is MNHNS and CDR2 SASEGT. This clonotype was sampled from a human donor who received a combined kidney and bone marrow transplant. This chain joins TRBV6-1 and TRBJ1-1, with D uncertain. The input for sequencing was Tregs from blood, taken before the transplant. The chain's CDR3 is CASSEVSDTEAFF. DNA for the CDR3: TGTGCCAGCAGTGAAGTGAGCGACACTGAAGCTTTCTTT.